The present T cell receptor beta chain was sequenced within a study of metastatic and nonmetastatic thyroid tumors. Prior to thyroid surgery, none of the patients had received any treatment. The CDR3 extends over 13 amino acids. V lost 2 bases to trimming and J lost 4 bases, with 8 bases between them. Germline CDR1 MNHEY, CDR2 SVGEGT. With MiXCR, TCRdb called clones anew from the PCR reads. Counted here are roughly 20,000 clones, about 30% occurring once; the ten biggest clones make up more than 15%. The gene calls are TRBV6-2 or TRBV6-3 and TRBJ2-5; either TRBD1 or TRBD2 may supply D (5 bases each). The sample consisted of blood. This clonotype was obtained from a female donor with papillary thyroid cancer or a benign thyroid nodule (not recorded which). Some clones in this sample may be carry-over from other donors' samples. CDR3 nucleotide sequence: TGTGCCAGCAGTTACGGTGGGGGAGAGACCCAGTACTTC. Protein sequence: CASSYGGGETQYF.